These 11 T cell receptor beta chains were all obtained from the same sample, sequenced in a study of shared clonotypes between healthy human individuals. The protocol was immunoSEQ multiplex PCR, while the TCRdb copy is restricted to in-frame clones and leaves out a portion. The table includes about 470,000 clones, 75% to 85% detected once. Sequenced sample: PBMCs. These receptor sequences come from a woman in her 40s in good health. Some clones in this sample may be carry-over from other donors' samples.

A remark on this clone: This sample also contains other DNA sequences that code for the same CDR3. The gene calls are TRBV15 and TRBJ2-7; 12 nucleotides line up with TRBD1. Germline V gives CDR1 LNHNV, CDR2 YYDKDF (reference sequence). CDR3 length: 14 residues. J gave up 2 bases and V 7 bases, and 3 bases lay outside the gene matches. CDR3 DNA sequence: TGTGCCACCACCAGGGACAGGGGGCCCTACGAGCAGTACTTC. This translates into CATTRDRGPYEQYF.

V and J are TRBV9 and TRBJ1-1; D perhaps matches TRBD1 (5 bases). Germline CDR1 reads SGDLS; CDR2 reads YYNGEE. This CDR3 contains 15 residues. Trimming stripped 1 base from V and 0 bases from J, with 10 bases between. CDR3 nucleotide sequence: TGTGCCAGCAGCGTACTAACACAGGTGAACACTGAAGCTTTCTTT. Amino acid sequence: CASSVLTQVNTEAFF. Full variable domain (missing parts from reference TRBV9 and TRBJ1-1): DSGVTQTPKHLITATGQRVTLRCSPRSGDLSVYWYQQSLDQGLQFLIQYYNGEERAKGNILERFSAQQFPDLHSELNLSSLELGDSALYFCASSVLTQVNTEAFFGQGTRLTVV.

The chain is built from TRBV11-2 and TRBJ2-3, with 7 bases aligning to TRBD2. The CDR3 is 15 amino acids. The ends lost 3 bases at V and 4 bases at J; junction bases unmatched: 7. Germline CDR1 reads SGHAT; CDR2 reads FQNNGV. The CDR3 DNA reads TGTGCCAGCAGCTTCTCCGCGGGAGCCGCAGATACGCAGTATTTT. Translating it yields CASSFSAGAADTQYF.

V gene TRBV15 combines with J gene TRBJ2-3; D call uncertain. The germline V and J ends were trimmed by 3 bases and 0 bases, with 7 bases remaining between them. CDR1 and CDR2 from the germline V gene are LNHNV and YYDKDF (reference sequence). The CDR3 is 14 amino acids. CDR3 sequence reads: CATSRRLSTDTQYF. The CDR3 DNA follows: TGTGCCACCAGCAGGCGTCTTAGCACAGATACGCAGTATTTT.

The chain's CDR3 is CASSPPWGTRTYNEQFF. Written as DNA, the CDR3 is TGTGCCAGCAGCCCACCCTGGGGGACTAGGACTTACAATGAGCAGTTCTTC. The J gene is TRBJ2-1, the V gene TRBV9, with 8 bases matching TRBD2. The CDR3 is 17 amino acids. Germline V gene data show CDR1 as SGDLS and CDR2 as YYNGEE. The J segment lost 4 bases and the V segment lost 4 bases, leaving 13 bases of the junction unmatched.

J is TRBJ1-2 and V is TRBV18, with 7 bases fitting TRBD1. The germline gives CDR1 KGHSH, CDR2 LQKENI. With V trimmed by 3 bases and J by 4 bases, 11 bases remained unmatched. The CDR3 is 16 amino acids. CDR3 sequence reads: CASSPSQPTGSYGYTF. CDR3 DNA sequence: TGTGCCAGCTCACCTTCGCAGCCGACAGGGTCCTATGGCTACACCTTC. The complete variable domain, with remaining parts taken from reference TRBV18 and TRBJ1-2, reads NAGVMQNPRHLVRRRGQEARLRCSPMKGHSHVYWYRQLPEEGLKFMVYLQKENIIDESGMPKERFSAEFPKEGPSILRIQQVVRGDSAAYFCASSPSQPTGSYGYTFGSGTRLTVV.

CDR3 DNA sequence: TGTGCCAGCAGCCAACAGGGGGAGGGCACTGAAGCTTTCTTT. This codes for CASSQQGEGTEAFF. The rearrangement joins TRBV7-3 to TRBJ1-1, with 8 bases matching TRBD1. Germline loops: CDR1 SGHTA, CDR2 FQGTGA. The CDR3 loop spans 14 amino acids. The ends lost 5 bases at V and 4 bases at J; junction bases unmatched: 6.

The V and J genes are TRBV27 and TRBJ2-1; TRBD2 might be the D (6 bases). V was pared by 2 bases and J by 6 bases, with 14 bases between. Germline V lookup: CDR1 MNHEY, CDR2 SMNVEV (reference sequence). The CDR3 loop spans 15 amino acids. CDR3 protein: CASSLGAGTRNEQFF. The CDR3 region has the DNA TGTGCCAGCAGTTTAGGGGCAGGGACTCGCAATGAGCAGTTCTTC.

The rearrangement links TRBV18 to TRBJ1-5; 9 bases are a match to TRBD1. This CDR3 is 15 amino acids long. Per the germline V gene, CDR1 is KGHSH and CDR2 is LQKENI. J was trimmed by 7 bases and V by 4 bases; bases with no gene match: 8. CDR3 protein: CASSLGTGKGQPQHF. The CDR3 bases are TGTGCCAGCTCACTCGGGACAGGGAAGGGACAGCCCCAGCATTTT.

With regard to this clone: This may be a read error, as it is one base from a much larger clone. The rearrangement joins TRBV7-9 to TRBJ2-5, with no clear D. The germline V gene encodes CDR1 SEHNR and CDR2 FQNEAQ (reference sequence). The CDR3 extends over 11 amino acids. The CDR3 protein is CAGSFAETQYF. CDR3 DNA sequence: TGTGCCGGCAGCTTTGCGGAGACCCAGTACTTC. Drawing the rest from reference TRBV7-9 and TRBJ2-5, the complete variable domain is DTGVSQNPRHKITKRGQNVTFRCDPISEHNRLYWYRQTLGQGPEFLTYFQNEAQLEKSRLLSDRFSAERPKGSFSTLEIQRTEQGDSAMYLCAGSFAETQYFGPGTRLLVL.

The V gene is TRBV5-1, the J gene TRBJ2-1; D unresolved. The V end lost 6 bases, the J end lost 8 bases, and 21 bases lay between the germline ends. This CDR3 region has 15 residues. Germline values: CDR1 SGHRS, CDR2 YFSETQ. The CDR3 sequence: CASTPTPAQGDEQFF. The DNA of the CDR3 is TGCGCCAGCACCCCTACCCCAGCCCAAGGCGATGAGCAGTTCTTC.